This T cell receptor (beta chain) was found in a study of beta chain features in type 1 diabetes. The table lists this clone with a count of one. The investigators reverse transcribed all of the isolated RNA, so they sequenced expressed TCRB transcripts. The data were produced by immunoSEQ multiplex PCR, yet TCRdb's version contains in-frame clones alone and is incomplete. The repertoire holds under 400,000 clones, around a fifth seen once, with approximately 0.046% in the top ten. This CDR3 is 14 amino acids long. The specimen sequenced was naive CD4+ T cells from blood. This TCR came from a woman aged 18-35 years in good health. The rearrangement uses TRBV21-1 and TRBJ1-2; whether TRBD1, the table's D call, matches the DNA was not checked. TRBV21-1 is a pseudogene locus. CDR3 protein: CASSMGTGKRGYTF. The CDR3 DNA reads TGTGCCAGCAGCATGGGTACAGGGAAGCGTGGCTACACCTTC.